This TCR beta chain was recovered during a study of blood T cell repertoires in COVID-19. At the level of the study: Sources were T cells, B-cell-depleted T cells, or PBMCs; the material itself was cDNA or gDNA.

Germline V gene sequence: CDR1 SGHRS, CDR2 YFSETQ. The ends were cut back, 4 bases at V and 5 bases at J, with 18 bases in the middle. CDR3 length equals 15 residues. All recovered Cohort 3 donors got two negative PCRs, got clearance, or saw symptom resolution. Per the original methods: Estimated nucleated cell counts came from reference gene primer amplification. The method was immunoSEQ multiplex PCR; TCRdb's version includes in-frame clones alone and lacks a portion of them. Clonal size and the V and J genes are those of that table, whereas D and trimming came from the DNA. The sample consists of approximately 230,000 clones, about nine tenths of them appearing once.

The V gene is TRBV5-1, the J gene TRBJ1-1, with D possibly matching TRBD1 (6 bases). Sequencing input: PBMCs or T cells enriched from blood (not recorded which). This receptor was identified in a man in his forties who had recovered from COVID-19. Written as DNA, the CDR3 is TGCGCCAGCAGCCATTCAGGGGATGTCGGAACTGAAGCTTTCTTT. It encodes CASSHSGDVGTEAFF. The entire variable domain, with the rest obtained from reference TRBV5-1 and TRBJ1-1, is as follows: KAGVTQTPRYLIKTRGQQVTLSCSPISGHRSVSWYQQTPGQGLQFLFEYFSETQRNKGNFPGRFSGRQFSNSRSEMNVSTLELGDSALYLCASSHSGDVGTEAFFGQGTRLTVV.